This TCR beta chain originates from a study of T cell changes during pregnancy in multiple sclerosis. CDR3 length: 15 amino acids. The V gene end was trimmed by 4 bases and the J gene end by 4 bases; junction bases not matched to a gene: 5. Per the germline V gene, CDR1 is MNHEY and CDR2 is SVGAGI. This table comes from immunoSEQ multiplex PCR, and its TCRdb copy is limited to in-frame clones, with some not included. This sample has 30,000 to 45,000 clones, with just over 85% found just once. Sample: CD4+ T cells from peripheral blood mononuclear cells, taken before pregnancy. The source is a female donor with multiple sclerosis, enrolled in a pregnancy study. The chain employs TRBV6-5 and TRBJ1-1, with 11 positions matching TRBD1. The CDR3 is CASSFGQGAGTEAFF. CDR3 coding DNA: TGTGCCAGCAGTTTCGGACAGGGGGCTGGCACTGAAGCTTTCTTT.